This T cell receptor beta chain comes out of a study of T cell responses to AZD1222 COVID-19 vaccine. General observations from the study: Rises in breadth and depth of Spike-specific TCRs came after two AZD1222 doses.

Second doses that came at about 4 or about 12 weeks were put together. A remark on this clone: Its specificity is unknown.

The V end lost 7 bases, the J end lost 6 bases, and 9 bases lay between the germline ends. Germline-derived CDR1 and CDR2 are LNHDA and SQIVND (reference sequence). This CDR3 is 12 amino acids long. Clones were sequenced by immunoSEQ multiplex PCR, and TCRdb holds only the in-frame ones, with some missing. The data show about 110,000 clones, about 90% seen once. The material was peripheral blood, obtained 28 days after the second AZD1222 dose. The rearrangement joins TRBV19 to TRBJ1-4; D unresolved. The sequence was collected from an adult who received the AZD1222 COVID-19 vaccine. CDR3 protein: CASTSGYEKLFF. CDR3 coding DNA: TGTGCCAGTACCAGCGGTTATGAAAAACTGTTTTTT.